This passage covers 9 T cell receptor beta chains from one sample sequenced in a study of CD8 T cells in ankylosing spondylitis. Study results and caveats: A TCR beta motif of 7 to 9 highly homologous variants seemed to mark ankylosing spondylitis blood.

Each CDR3 protein gets one entry after TCRdb re-called the 5' RACE reads with MiXCR. The sample consists of some 840,000 distinct CDR3 sequences, around 11% of them appearing once. The antigens these receptors bind are not known. The sample comprised blood, either unsorted or a sorted T cell fraction (not recorded which). These receptors came from a male donor with ankylosing spondylitis.

The V call is TRBV19, the J call TRBJ2-3, with D possibly being TRBD1 or TRBD2 (5 bases each). Germline-derived CDR1 and CDR2 are LNHDA and SQIVND (reference sequence). The CDR3 totals 16 residues. The V end was cut by 4 bases, the J end by 5 bases, with 19 bases between. CDR3 nucleotide sequence: TGTGCCAGTAGTAGGGCCCCGGGGACGGTGCAAGATACGCAGTATTTT. Protein sequence: CASSRAPGTVQDTQYF.

The chain links TRBV25-1 to TRBJ2-7; 8 bases fit TRBD1. CDR3 length: 16 amino acids. Trimming took 5 bases from V and 2 from J; bases not matched to a gene: 11. Per the germline V gene, CDR1 is MGHDK and CDR2 is SYGVNS. The CDR3 loop is CASSPLQGARAYEQYF. The CDR3 bases are TGTGCCAGCAGTCCCCTCCAGGGGGCGAGGGCCTACGAGCAGTACTTC.

The J gene is TRBJ1-2, the V gene TRBV9, with 7 bases lining up with TRBD1. This CDR3 contains 16 residues. Germline V lookup: CDR1 SGDLS, CDR2 YYNGEE. The junction had 12 bases not matched to a gene; V was cut back by 4 bases and J by 3 bases. The DNA of the CDR3 is TGTGCCAGCAGCCCAGGACAGGACCTTCTTTACTATGGCTACACCTTC. This sequence encodes CASSPGQDLLYYGYTF.

In this sample, this clonotype turned up a few times. V usage is TRBV5-1 and J usage is TRBJ2-5; TRBD2 matches at 8 bases. V gave up 4 bases and J gave up 3 bases; unmatched junction bases: 5. Germline V gives CDR1 SGHRS, CDR2 YFSETQ. The CDR3 runs to 14 residues. CDR3 amino acids: CASSASGLEETQYF. The CDR3 DNA follows: TGCGCCAGCAGCGCCTCGGGACTAGAAGAGACCCAGTACTTC.

This chain connects TRBV12-3 or TRBV12-4 to TRBJ1-1, with D possibly being TRBD1 (6 bases). Trimming took 7 bases from V and 5 from J, leaving 11 bases between them. This CDR3 is built from 12 residues. The CDR3 reads CASIWGLTEAFF. The DNA for the CDR3 is TGTGCCAGCATTTGGGGGCTAACTGAAGCTTTCTTT.

This clonotype was picked up a small number of times. The chain links TRBV15 to TRBJ2-3; D remains ambiguous. The germline CDR1 and CDR2 sequences are LNHNV and YYDKDF (reference sequence). Trimming pared 0 bases from V and 0 bases from J, leaving 10 bases between. The CDR3 is 16 residues long. CDR3 coding DNA: TGTGCCACCAGCAGAGAAAACATCTACAGCACAGATACGCAGTATTTT. It encodes CATSRENIYSTDTQYF.

The chain couples TRBV6-1 to TRBJ2-7; tentative D call: TRBD2 (6 bases). V lost 6 bases and J 3 bases, leaving 18 bases between the germline ends. CDR3 size: 15 residues. Germline values: CDR1 MNHNS, CDR2 SASEGT. CDR3 protein: CASSRRSGRNYEQYF. The CDR3 DNA sequence: TGTGCCAGCAGCCGGAGGTCAGGGAGGAACTACGAGCAGTACTTC.

The sample holds a few counts of this clonotype. The V and J genes are TRBV29-1 and TRBJ2-7; D may be TRBD1 or TRBD2 (5 bases each). The CDR3 runs 12 residues. V gave up 4 bases and J gave up 1 base, with 8 bases separating them. Germline CDR1 is SQVTM and CDR2 is ANQGSEA. CDR3 in DNA: TGCAGCGTTGCTTGGGGGTCCTACGAGCAGTACTTC. Translation: CSVAWGSYEQYF.

In its sample, this clonotype was seen many times. V is TRBV18 and J is TRBJ2-5; 7 nucleotides agree with TRBD2. The J segment lost 0 bases and the V segment lost 2 bases, leaving 3 bases of the junction unmatched. This CDR3 contains 15 residues. CDR1 and CDR2 from the germline V gene are KGHSH and LQKENI. The CDR3 sequence is CASSPTSAYQETQYF. CDR3 coding DNA: TGTGCCAGCTCACCAACTAGCGCGTACCAAGAGACCCAGTACTTC.